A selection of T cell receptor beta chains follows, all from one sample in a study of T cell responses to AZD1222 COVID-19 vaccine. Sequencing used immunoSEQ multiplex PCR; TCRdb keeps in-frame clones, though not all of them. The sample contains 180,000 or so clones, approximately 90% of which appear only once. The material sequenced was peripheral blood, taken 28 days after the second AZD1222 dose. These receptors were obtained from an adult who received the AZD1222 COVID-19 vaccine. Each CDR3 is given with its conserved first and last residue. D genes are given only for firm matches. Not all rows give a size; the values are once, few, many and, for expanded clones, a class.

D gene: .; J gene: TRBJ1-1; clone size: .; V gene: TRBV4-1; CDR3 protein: CASSQDRTPGMNTEAFF; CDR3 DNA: TGCGCCAGCAGCCAAGATAGGACACCGGGAATGAACACTGAAGCTTTCTTT
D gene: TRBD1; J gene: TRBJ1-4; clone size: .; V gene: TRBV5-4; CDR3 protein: CASSFKTGDEKLFF; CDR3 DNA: TGTGCCAGCAGCTTTAAGACAGGGGATGAAAAACTGTTTTTT
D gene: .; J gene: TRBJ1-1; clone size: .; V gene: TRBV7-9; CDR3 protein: CASSLEEVGATEAFF; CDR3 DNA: TGTGCCAGCAGCTTAGAGGAAGTGGGGGCCACTGAAGCTTTCTTT
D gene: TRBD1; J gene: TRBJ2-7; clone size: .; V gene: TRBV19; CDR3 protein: CASSLGQGLAYEQYF; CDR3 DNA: TGTGCCAGTAGCCTTGGACAGGGCTTGGCCTACGAGCAGTACTTC
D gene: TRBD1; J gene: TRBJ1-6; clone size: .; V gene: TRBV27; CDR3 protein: CASSTTGGSPLHF; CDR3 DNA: TGTGCCAGCAGTACCACAGGGGGCTCACCCCTCCACTTT
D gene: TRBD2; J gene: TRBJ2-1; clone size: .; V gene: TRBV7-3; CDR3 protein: CASSLAGGRGYNEQFF; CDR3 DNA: TGTGCCAGCAGCTTAGCGGGAGGGCGGGGGTACAATGAGCAGTTCTTC
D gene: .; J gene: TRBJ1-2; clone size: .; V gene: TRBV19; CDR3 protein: CASTFNPRVVGYTF; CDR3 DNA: TGTGCCAGTACCTTCAACCCCAGGGTAGTAGGCTACACCTTC
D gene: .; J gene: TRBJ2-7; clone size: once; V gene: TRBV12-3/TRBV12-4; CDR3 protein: CASTPGQGGEQYF; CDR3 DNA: TGTGCCAGCACCCCGGGGCAGGGCGGCGAGCAGTACTTC
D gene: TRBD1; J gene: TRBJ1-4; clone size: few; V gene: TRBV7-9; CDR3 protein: CASSLGQGTNEKLFF; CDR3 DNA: TGTGCCAGCAGCTTGGGACAGGGAACTAATGAAAAACTGTTTTTT
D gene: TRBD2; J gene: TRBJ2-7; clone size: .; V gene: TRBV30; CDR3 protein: CAWSSGLAGAGNEQYF; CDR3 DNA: TGTGCCTGGAGTAGCGGACTAGCGGGGGCCGGGAACGAGCAGTACTTC
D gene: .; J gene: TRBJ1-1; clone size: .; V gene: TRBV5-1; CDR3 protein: CASSPVGNPNTEAFF; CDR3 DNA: TGCGCCAGCAGCCCCGTCGGCAACCCGAACACTGAAGCTTTCTTT
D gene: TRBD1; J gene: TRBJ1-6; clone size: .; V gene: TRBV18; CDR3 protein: CASSPGGQGTAYNSPLHF; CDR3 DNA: TGTGCCAGCTCACCAGGAGGACAGGGGACCGCCTATAATTCACCCCTCCACTTT
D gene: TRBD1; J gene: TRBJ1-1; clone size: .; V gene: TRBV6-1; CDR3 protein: CASSEPGGKPEAFF; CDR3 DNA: TGTGCCAGCAGTGAACCAGGGGGCAAACCTGAGGCTTTCTTT